What follows are 6 T cell receptor beta chains derived from one specimen sequenced in a study of response to subunit inactivated influenza vaccine. TCRdb fed the RT-PCR reads into MiXCR, producing one record per CDR3 protein. Counted here are hundreds of thousands of distinct CDR3 sequences, 7.6% occurring once; the ten biggest clones make up 10% to 15%. Here the sequenced sample was PBMCs from blood, taken 23 months after vaccination. The receptors here all came from a man aged 45 to 70 who received an inactivated influenza vaccine.

This clonotype was counted many times. This chain joins TRBV21-1 and TRBJ2-2; the D segment call TRBD2 is taken from the table without a DNA check. TRBV21-1 is assigned pseudogene status. The length of the CDR3 is 19 residues. The CDR3: CASSKDNERLAANTGELFF. The CDR3 DNA sequence: TGTGCCAGCAGCAAAGATAACGAAAGGCTAGCGGCGAACACCGGGGAGCTGTTTTTT.

The V call is TRBV7-8, the J call TRBJ1-6; weak D call: TRBD1 (5 bases). This CDR3 is built from 15 residues. The germline V and J ends were trimmed by 6 bases and 8 bases, with 17 bases remaining between them. Germline V CDR1 and CDR2: SGHVS, FQNEAQ. CDR3 coding DNA: TGTGCCAGCAGGTTTACTGGGACTGGGGATTCACCCCTCCACTTT. This encodes CASRFTGTGDSPLHF.

The chain links TRBV12-3 or TRBV12-4 to TRBJ1-4, with D tentatively TRBD1 (5 bases). This CDR3 spans 16 amino acids. V was pared by 2 bases and J by 5 bases, with 15 bases between. The CDR3: CASSLMTGRINEKLFF. DNA for the CDR3: TGTGCCAGCAGTTTAATGACGGGGCGGATAAATGAAAAACTGTTTTTT.

The rearrangement uses TRBV6-5 and TRBJ2-1; tentatively, D is TRBD2 (5 bases). V lost 0 bases, J lost 8 bases, and 14 bases lay in between. In germline, CDR1 is MNHEY, CDR2 SVGAGI. The CDR3 has 15 residues. CDR3 sequence: CASSYSSWGAYEQFF. CDR3 nucleotides: TGTGCCAGCAGTTACTCATCATGGGGAGCCTATGAGCAGTTCTTC.

The chain's CDR3 is CSASLTGGGTEAFF. The CDR3 nucleotides read TGCAGTGCTAGCCTAACAGGGGGCGGTACTGAAGCTTTCTTT. This chain joins TRBV20-1 and TRBJ1-1, with 9 bases fitting TRBD1. The V segment lost 3 bases and the J segment 5 bases; nucleotides outside the gene matches: 7. Looked up from germline, CDR1 is DFQATT and CDR2 is SNEGSKA (reference sequence). This CDR3 has 14 residues.

The chain has TRBV27 and TRBJ2-7; 11 nucleotides line up with TRBD2. Germline V CDR1 and CDR2: MNHEY, SMNVEV (reference sequence). V was clipped by 2 bases and J by 4 bases; unmatched bases: 7. This CDR3 region has 16 residues. The CDR3 here is CASSLLGTSGNYEQYF. The DNA for the CDR3 is TGTGCCAGCAGTTTACTCGGGACTAGCGGCAATTACGAGCAGTACTTC.